The clone carrying this TCR beta chain was recorded many times. The antigen is undetermined. V gave up 3 bases and J gave up 0 bases, with 11 bases separating them. The CDR3 contains 14 residues. Germline CDR1 is DFQATT and CDR2 is SNEGSKA (reference sequence). The sample comes from a study of prognosis after radiotherapy for stage I lung cancer. The wider study: Between April 2018 and January 2019, patients with stage I non-small cell lung cancer were enrolled. Of the enrolled patients, some 15 had newly diagnosed primary stage I lung tumors, while a few had oligometastatic NSCLC following surgical resection of the primary tumor.

Amplification of TCR beta CDR3 from genomic DNA used two-round multiplex PCR. For every TRBV and TRBJ gene, a specific primer was used in first-round PCR. MiXCR, run by TCRdb on the multiplex PCR reads, gives a single entry per CDR3 protein. The table records 15,000 or so distinct CDR3 sequences, more than 35% of them present only once. Overall study findings and caveats: Patients developing distant metastases showed lower Shannon entropy after stereotactic body radiation therapy.

Here the sequenced sample was PBMCs, taken before or after stereotactic body radiation therapy (not recorded which). The chain couples TRBV20-1 to TRBJ1-2; D ambiguous. This clonotype was obtained from a donor aged 50 or older with non-small cell lung cancer. For the CDR3, the DNA is TGCAGTGCTAGCGCATTCGAAGCTAACTATGGCTACACCTTC. It translates to CSASAFEANYGYTF.